Listed below are T cell receptor beta chains from one sample, sequenced in a study of human T cells and chemical hapten exposure. A single record per CDR3 protein comes from TCRdb applying MiXCR to the RACE reads. Among 150,000 to 200,000 distinct CDR3 sequences listed, 20% to 25% were seen once. The specimen was whole blood, collected in connection with sensitization to the hapten diphenylcyclopropenone (DPC). These receptors were obtained from a woman aged 50 to 65 with alopecia areata. Some clones in this sample may be carry-over from other donors' samples. Each CDR3 is given with its conserved first and last residue. D genes are given only for firm matches. For some rows the clone size is stated as once, few or many, or as a class when expanded; others skip it.

length	size	D	V	J	DNA	CDR3
13	few	NA	TRBV11-2	TRBJ1-1	TGTGCCAGCAGCTTAGTTGAGACCTCTGAAGCTTTCTTT	CASSLVETSEAFF
15	NA	NA	TRBV20-1	TRBJ1-1	TGCAGTGCTAGAGCATCCCTTGGGTCTGGCACTGAAGCTTTCTTT	CSARASLGSGTEAFF
20	NA	TRBD1	TRBV11-3	TRBJ1-5	TGTGCCAGCAGCTTAGACATAGTATCCCGGGACAGGGATAGCAATCAGCCCCAGCATTTT	CASSLDIVSRDRDSNQPQHF
13	many	NA	TRBV10-1	TRBJ2-7	TGCGCCAGCAGTGTGGACAGAGCCTACGAGCAGTACTTC	CASSVDRAYEQYF
14	NA	TRBD2	TRBV20-1	TRBJ2-2	TGCAGTGCTAGAGAAGCGGGGTACGCCGGGGAGCTGTTTTTT	CSAREAGYAGELFF
15	few	NA	TRBV6-5	TRBJ1-5	TGTGCCAGCAGCCTCGTCAGGAGTAGCAATCAGCCCCAGCATTTT	CASSLVRSSNQPQHF
19	NA	TRBD1	TRBV5-1	TRBJ2-5	TGCGCCAGCAGCTTTGACAGGGTGCAATCCGGGGCAATGTGGGAGACCCAGTACTTC	CASSFDRVQSGAMWETQYF
16	NA	NA	TRBV30	TRBJ2-4	TGTGCCTGGAGTATCACAGGCGTTCTAGCCAAAAACATTCAGTACTTC	CAWSITGVLAKNIQYF
13	NA	TRBD1	TRBV29-1	TRBJ2-7	TGCAGCGTCGCCGGGACAGGGGGCTACGAGCAGTACTTC	CSVAGTGGYEQYF
17	NA	TRBD2	TRBV7-2	TRBJ2-7	TGTGTCAGCAGCCCGCAATTCGGGGGGGGGATTGGGTACGAGCAGTACTTC	CVSSPQFGGGIGYEQYF